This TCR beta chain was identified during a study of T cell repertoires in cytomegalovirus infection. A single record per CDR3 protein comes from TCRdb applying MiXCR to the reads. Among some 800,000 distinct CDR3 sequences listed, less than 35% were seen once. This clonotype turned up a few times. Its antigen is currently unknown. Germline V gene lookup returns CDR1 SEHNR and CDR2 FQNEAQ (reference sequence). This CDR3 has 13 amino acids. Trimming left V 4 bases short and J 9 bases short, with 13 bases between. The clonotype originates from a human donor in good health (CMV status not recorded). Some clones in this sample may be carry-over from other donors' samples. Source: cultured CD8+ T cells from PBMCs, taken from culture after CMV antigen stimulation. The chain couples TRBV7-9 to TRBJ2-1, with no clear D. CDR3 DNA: TGTGCCAGCAGCTCTAAACTCGTGGGTGAGCAGTTCTTC. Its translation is CASSSKLVGEQFF.